Sequencing of this T cell receptor (beta chain) was carried out in a study of T cells in Graves' hyperthyroidism and ophthalmopathy. Many counts were recorded for this clonotype. V lost 5 bases to trimming and J lost 6 bases; unmatched junction nucleotides: 7. The CDR3 loop spans 15 amino acids. TCR beta CDR3 regions were amplified from RNA. First-round RT-PCR targeting the TCR CDR3 was performed with the HTBI primer set. TCRdb reprocessed the multiplex PCR reads with MiXCR, giving one entry per CDR3 protein. Among hundreds of thousands of distinct CDR3 sequences, about 16% were seen once, and the ten largest hold around 3.5%.

Sequences were obtained from blood. This sequence originates from a woman aged 40 to 50 with Graves' ophthalmopathy. The genes are TRBV12-3 or TRBV12-4 and TRBJ2-1; the match to TRBD1 covers 10 bases. The CDR3 coding sequence is TGTGCCAGCAGTGCGAGGACAGGGGGTTTCAATGAGCAGTTCTTC. Amino acids: CASSARTGGFNEQFF.